The clone carrying this TCR beta chain was seen at least ten times. Its antigen remains unidentified. The time point here: persistent/refractory GD, antithyroid drugs over 5 years with positive TRAb. The TCR library was made from RNA that had been extracted from PBMCs in TRIzol. The data derive from a study of regulatory T cells in long-lasting Graves disease. Notes on the study in general: Gene preferences differed: TRBV28, TRBJ1-2, TRBJ2-5 in persistent cases. The study examined only peripheral blood, not thyroid tissue.

Both iRepertoire HTBI primers and Arm-PCR of CDR3 regions were used to build the TCR beta libraries. Each CDR3 protein is one row after TCRdb ran MiXCR on the multiplex PCR reads. The table has 700,000 or so distinct CDR3 sequences, 25% to 30% seen once. The CDR3 length is 14 residues. With 2 bases removed from V and 1 base from J, the gap between germline ends came to 3 bases. Germline values: CDR1 MNHNS, CDR2 SASEGT. The sequence was collected from a female donor with Graves disease. Sequenced here: peripheral blood mononuclear cells (PBMCs), sampled when the disease was refractory, from a patient treated with antithyroid drugs. V and J are TRBV6-1 and TRBJ1-6; D gene uncertain. The CDR3 is CASSESSYNSPLHF. The CDR3 region has the DNA TGTGCCAGCAGTGAATCGTCCTATAATTCACCCCTCCACTTT.